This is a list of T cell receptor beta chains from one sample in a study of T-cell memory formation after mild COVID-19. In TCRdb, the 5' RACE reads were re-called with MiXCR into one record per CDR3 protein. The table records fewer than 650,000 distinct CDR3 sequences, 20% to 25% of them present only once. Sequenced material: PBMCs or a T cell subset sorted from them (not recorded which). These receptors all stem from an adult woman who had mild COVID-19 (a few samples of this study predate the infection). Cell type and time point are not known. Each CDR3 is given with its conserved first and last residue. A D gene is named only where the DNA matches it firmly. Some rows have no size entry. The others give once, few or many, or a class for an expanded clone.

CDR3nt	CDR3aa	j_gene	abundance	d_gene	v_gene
TGTGCCAGCAGTTTAACGGCGAGGGGGAAAGGAAACTATGGCTACACCTTC	CASSLTARGKGNYGYTF	TRBJ1-2	-	-	TRBV27
TGCAGCGTTGGAGGGGATGTGGGGGTCACCGGGGAGCTGTTTTTT	CSVGGDVGVTGELFF	TRBJ2-2	-	-	TRBV29-1
TGTGCCAGCTCAGAGTCCAGGGAATACACAGATACGCAGTATTTT	CASSESREYTDTQYF	TRBJ2-3	few	-	TRBV5-6
TGCGCCAGCAGCCCTCCTCTTCGGGGAGACTATGGCTACACCTTC	CASSPPLRGDYGYTF	TRBJ1-2	-	-	TRBV4-1
TGTGCCAGCAGCCAAACGGGGAGCTCCCATGAAAAACTGTTTTTT	CASSQTGSSHEKLFF	TRBJ1-4	-	-	TRBV7-9
TGTGCTAGCAGCTTATCGGTTGGAGAGGGCCCAGATACGCAGTATTTT	CASSLSVGEGPDTQYF	TRBJ2-3	few	-	TRBV7-7
TGTGCCAGCACCCGGGAAGGGGGGCCTAGCGGGAGTACAGATACGCAGTATTTT	CASTREGGPSGSTDTQYF	TRBJ2-3	-	TRBD2	TRBV4-2
TGTGCCACCAGCCACTCAGACAGGTCCCATAATGGCTACACCTTC	CATSHSDRSHNGYTF	TRBJ1-2	-	-	TRBV15
TGTGCCAGCAGCCTCGCCCCGGGGAAAAACATTCAGTACTTC	CASSLAPGKNIQYF	TRBJ2-4	-	-	TRBV11-2
TGTGCCAGCAGCGGCGGGGACTTCTACGAGCAGTACTTC	CASSGGDFYEQYF	TRBJ2-7	few	-	TRBV12-3/TRBV12-4